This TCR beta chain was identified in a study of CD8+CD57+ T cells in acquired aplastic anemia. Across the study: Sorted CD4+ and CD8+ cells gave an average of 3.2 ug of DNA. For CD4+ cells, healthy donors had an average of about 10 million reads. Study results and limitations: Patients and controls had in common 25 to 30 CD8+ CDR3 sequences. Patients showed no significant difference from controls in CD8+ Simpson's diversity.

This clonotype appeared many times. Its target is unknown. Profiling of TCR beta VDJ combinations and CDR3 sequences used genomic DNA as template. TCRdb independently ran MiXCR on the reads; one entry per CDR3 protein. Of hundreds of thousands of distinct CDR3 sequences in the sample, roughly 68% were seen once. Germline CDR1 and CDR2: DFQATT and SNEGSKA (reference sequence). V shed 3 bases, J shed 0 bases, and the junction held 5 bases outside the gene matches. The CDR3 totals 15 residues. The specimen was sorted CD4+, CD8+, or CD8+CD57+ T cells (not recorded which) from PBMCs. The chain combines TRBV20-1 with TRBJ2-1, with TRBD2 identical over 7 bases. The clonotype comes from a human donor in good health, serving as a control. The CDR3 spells CSARGGSSSYNEQFF. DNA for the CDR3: TGCAGTGCTAGGGGGGGGTCAAGCTCCTACAATGAGCAGTTCTTC.